This entry describes one TCR beta chain. Its antigen is still unknown. This CDR3 is built from 15 residues. The V gene end was trimmed by 4 bases and the J gene end by 4 bases; junction bases not matched to a gene: 4. Germline V gene data show CDR1 as KGHSH and CDR2 as LQKENI. This entry comes from a study of identical twins. General study points: Without tracking the same donors, conclusions rested on cross-sectional statistical analysis.

Unique molecular identifiers were in the cDNA, with template-switch universal primer binding. TCRdb recomputed calls from the 5' RACE reads with MiXCR, one row per CDR3 protein. The sample shows around 550,000 distinct CDR3 sequences, approximately 14% of them seen only once. These data also formed part of another study, on yellow fever vaccine responses in identical twins.

J is TRBJ2-6 and V is TRBV18; 7 positions match TRBD1. The sequencing sample was made of CD4+ T cells sorted from blood. This sequence originates from a woman under 30 in good health. CDR3 sequence (DNA): TGTGCCAGCTCACTACAGGGGCCAGGGGCCAACGTCCTGACTTTC. Translating it yields CASSLQGPGANVLTF.